The present T cell receptor (beta chain) was sequenced within a study of T cells in Graves' hyperthyroidism and ophthalmopathy (dated by TCRdb to about 2019). Study-wide context: A discovery cohort of around 98 patients, roughly 43 with Graves' ophthalmopathy and under 60 with stable Graves' hyperthyroidism, was used to find distinguishing TCR V-J signatures. TCR Vbeta CDR3 sequencing of 135 peripheral blood samples (43 ophthalmopathy, 75 hyperthyroidism and about 17 progressor patients) is reported in the paper. Whether ophthalmopathy could be predicted prospectively was tested in an independent validation cohort made up of 18 to 20 hyperthyroidism patients plus 17 patients who later progressed to ophthalmopathy. The 90 to 100 discovery patients were randomly split 7:3 into training and test sets. After blood sampling, hyperthyroidism patients were treated with methimazole at a starting dose of 30 mg daily, and ophthalmopathy patients were treated with high-dose intravenous methylprednisolone. The study also compared thyroid tissue and blood T-cell repertoires from a handful of Graves' hyperthyroidism patients.

The TCR beta CDR3 regions were amplified from RNA transcripts. The TCR CDR3 was subjected to a first round of RT-PCR using the HTBI primer set and the Qiagen OneStep RT-PCR kit. The libraries were constructed in a second round of multiplex PCR and then size-selected and purified. Sequencing of the libraries was done on an Illumina HiSeq2000 using paired-end 100 bp reads. Regarding the original processing steps: SOAPnuke was used to process the raw data, throwing out any read that contained adapters or uncalled bases, had a mean Phred below 15, or lacked an exact constant-primer or identifier match. High-quality paired reads were merged with COPE v1.2.5, and unique nucleotide sequences were defined as clonotypes. MiTCR v1.1 was used to align clonotypes to the IMGT TRBV, TRBD and TRBJ reference segments. The analysis included only V-J combinations with a frequency above 0.0001, which together covered 99% to 99.2% of the repertoires. The TCS score was defined as F50 (clonal expansion) divided by E x V (chaos), with BLOSUM62-based TCRdist calculated between CDR3 peptides within each V-J. Welch's t-statistics and random forest reduced 500 to 650 V-J features to roughly 13, which were used in a naive Bayes classifier (R e1071). The Morisita-Horn index was used to measure how similar the thyroid and blood repertoires were. TCRdb passed the public sequencing reads through fastp at Q25 and MiXCR, retaining productive beta sequences. Each entry is one CDR3 protein sequence, shown with its most common DNA and genes. For this entry, the V and J calls and clone size follow TCRdb and not the study's own pipeline. This sample gives 550,000 to 700,000 distinct CDR3 sequences in total; just over 45% of them show up just once. The ten biggest clones cover under 20% of the sample.

Patients with uncontrolled infections, other autoimmune diseases, pregnancy or lactation were excluded. Diagnoses relied on clinical symptoms, serum thyroxine and TRAb, thyroid ultrasound and orbital computed tomography. Total RNA was extracted with Trizol reagent, and quality was checked on an Agilent 2100 Bioanalyzer. Results the study describes overall, beyond this receptor: Blood samples also contained most of the expanded thyroid clonotypes (frequency above 0.001), which suggests that blood repertoires may reflect thyroid immune responses. Ophthalmopathy was separated from stable hyperthyroidism by a 13 V-J signature model, with just over 85% sensitivity and roughly 81% specificity obtained in cross-validation and 80%/75% obtained in testing. In validation, the model predicted progression to ophthalmopathy a median of about 6.8 months before onset, with roughly 70% sensitivity and 72.22% specificity. No statistical method was used to set the sample size in advance, and investigators knew the group allocation.

Deletion took 3 bases off V and 0 bases off J, with a span of 21 bases between the germline ends. Reading from cysteine to phenylalanine, the CDR3 counts 17 amino acids. The retained sequence is limited to the CDR3, 51 bases, with the frame set at the first base. For CDR1 and CDR2, the germline V gene lists SQVTM and ANQGSEA. Comments on this clonotype: The antigen it recognizes is unknown. No much larger clonotype is one base removed from it; base qualities were not supplied.

Sequenced material: peripheral blood or thyroid tissue (not recorded which). This chain joins TRBV29-1 to TRBJ2-7, with a tentative D gene TRBD2 over 5 matching bases. The TCR originated in an adult woman with Graves' disease, either hyperthyroidism or ophthalmopathy (not recorded which). The DNA sequence follows: TGCAGCGTTGAGGAGAAGAGAGGACTCACGAGCTCCTACGAGCAGTACTTC. It encodes CSVEEKRGLTSSYEQYF.